This passage covers 30 T cell receptor beta chains from one sample sequenced in a study of beta chain features in type 1 diabetes. The authors reverse transcribed all of the isolated RNA, so sequencing captured expressed TCRB transcripts. Sequencing used immunoSEQ multiplex PCR; TCRdb keeps in-frame clones, though not all of them. The sample holds 200,000 to 250,000 clones, 25% to 35% seen once. The specimen sequenced was central memory CD4+ T cells from blood. The source is a man aged 25 to 45 in good health.

V gene TRBV14 combines with J gene TRBJ1-6, with D uncertain. The CDR3 is 14 residues long. V was clipped by 1 base and J by 0 bases, with 1 base between them. CDR1 is SGHDN and CDR2 is FVKESK in the germline V gene. As DNA, the CDR3 is TGTGCCAGCAGCCAAGCCTCCTATAATTCACCCCTCCACTTT. This encodes CASSQASYNSPLHF.

V gene TRBV30 combines with J gene TRBJ1-1, with unresolved D. Germline V gives CDR1 GTSNPN, CDR2 SVGIG (reference sequence). The CDR3 totals 12 residues. Trimming removed 0 bases at V and 6 bases at J, with 8 bases between. CDR3 bases: TGTGCCTGGAGTGTCGCGATGGCTGAAGCTTTCTTT. It codes for CAWSVAMAEAFF.

The J gene is TRBJ1-1, the V gene TRBV9; perhaps TRBD1 as D (6 bases). Deletions cut 1 base from V and 9 bases from J, with 13 bases between. The CDR3 spans 13 residues. CDR1 is SGDLS and CDR2 is YYNGEE in the germline V gene. CDR3 protein: CASSVTAGGQAFF. DNA for the CDR3: TGTGCCAGCAGCGTAACTGCGGGGGGCCAAGCTTTCTTT. Drawing the rest from reference TRBV9 and TRBJ1-1, the complete variable domain is DSGVTQTPKHLITATGQRVTLRCSPRSGDLSVYWYQQSLDQGLQFLIQYYNGEERAKGNILERFSAQQFPDLHSELNLSSLELGDSALYFCASSVTAGGQAFFGQGTRLTVV.

This clone was observed a single time. The J gene is TRBJ2-4, the V gene TRBV28; D not resolved. Germline CDR1 is MDHEN and CDR2 is SYDVKM. There are 15 residues in the CDR3. Trimming took 5 bases from V and 0 from J, leaving 11 bases between them. The CDR3 DNA reads TGTGCCAGCAGTCCACCACAGAAAGCCAAAAACATTCAGTACTTC. Its protein is CASSPPQKAKNIQYF.

The chain links TRBV2 to TRBJ2-3; 12 nucleotides agree with TRBD2. This CDR3 contains 16 residues. In germline, CDR1 is SNHLY, CDR2 FYNNEI. J lost 4 bases, V lost 0 bases, and 2 bases had no gene match. The CDR3 coding sequence is TGTGCCAGCAGTGAAGCCCTAGCGGGAGGGGCAGATACGCAGTATTTT. Translating it yields CASSEALAGGADTQYF.

This clone was counted ten times or more. The chain links TRBV6-1 to TRBJ2-1, with 8 bases fitting TRBD2. Germline V gives CDR1 MNHNS, CDR2 SASEGT. CDR3 length: 15 residues. V lost 3 bases and J lost 9; bases outside the gene matches: 10. CDR3 nucleotide sequence: TGTGCCAGCAGTGACCTAAGCGGGGGCCGCGGTGAGCAGTTCTTC. This translates into CASSDLSGGRGEQFF.

The V gene is TRBV6-6, the J gene TRBJ2-3; D is undetermined. The germline V gene encodes CDR1 MNHNY and CDR2 SVGAGI (reference sequence). The V gene lost 2 bases and the J gene lost 6 bases, with 6 bases spanning the gap. The CDR3 is 12 amino acids. The CDR3 region is CASSYDPDTQYF. CDR3 in DNA: TGTGCCAGCAGTTACGACCCCGATACGCAGTATTTT.

Of note for this clone: At one boundary the junction diverges from the germline segment, which might be a read error. The chain links TRBV7-6 to TRBJ1-2; no clear D. The length of the CDR3 is 14 residues. Looked up from germline, CDR1 is SGHVS and CDR2 is FNYEAQ. CDR3 loop: CASSLSSLNDGYTF. The CDR3 DNA reads as TGTGCCAGCAGCTTATCATCGCTTAACGATGGCTACACCTTC. Full variable domain (outside the CDR3, taken from reference TRBV7-6 and TRBJ1-2): GAGVSQSPRYKVTKRGQDVALRCDPISGHVSLYWYRQALGQGPEFLTYFNYEAQQDKSGLPNDRFSAERPEGSISTLTIQRTEQRDSAMYRCASSLSSLNDGYTFGSGTRLTVV.

This clone was observed a handful of times. The chain employs TRBV10-3 and TRBJ2-1, with a weak D call TRBD2 (5 bases). The CDR3 contains 14 residues. Germline lookup yields CDR1 ENHRY and CDR2 SYGVKD. V shed 3 bases and J shed 9 bases, with 15 bases lying between them. The CDR3 DNA follows: TGTGCCATCAGTGATGGGTCTAGCCTTAGTGAGCAGTTCTTC. Protein sequence: CAISDGSSLSEQFF.

This chain joins TRBV5-1 and TRBJ2-1, with 14 positions matching TRBD2. CDR1 and CDR2 (germline): SGHRS, YFSETQ. The junction had 6 bases not matched to a gene; V was cut back by 5 bases and J by 8 bases. The CDR3 extends over 15 amino acids. Here the CDR3 reads CASSGLAGGGDEQFF. The CDR3, as DNA: TGCGCCAGCAGTGGACTAGCGGGAGGAGGGGATGAGCAGTTCTTC.

The rearrangement links TRBV4-3 to TRBJ2-4, with D tentatively TRBD2 (6 bases). The V and J ends lost 1 base and 4 bases respectively, with 11 bases between them. Germline assignment: CDR1 LGHNA and CDR2 YSLEER. The CDR3 consists of 15 residues. CDR3 DNA sequence: TGCGCCAGCAGCCAAGGAGCTAGCGCTAAAAACATTCAGTACTTC. Translated: CASSQGASAKNIQYF.

The chain has TRBV30 and TRBJ1-5, with unresolved D. CDR3 length: 14 amino acids. Germline CDR1 GTSNPN, CDR2 SVGIG (reference sequence). Trimming took 1 base from V and 6 from J, leaving 13 bases between them. The CDR3 bases are TGTGCCTGGAGTGGGAGGATAGGGAGTCAGCCCCAGCATTTT. This encodes CAWSGRIGSQPQHF.

The genes are TRBV9 and TRBJ2-4, with 10 nucleotides matching TRBD1. The CDR3 runs to 17 residues. V lost 3 bases, J lost 1 base, and 7 bases stayed unmatched. Germline V gene lookup returns CDR1 SGDLS and CDR2 YYNGEE. The CDR3 bases are TGTGCCAGCAGCGCGACAGGGGGCGCAGGGGCCAAAAACATTCAGTACTTC. Encoded protein: CASSATGGAGAKNIQYF.

The chain is built from TRBV29-1 and TRBJ2-2; perhaps TRBD1 as D (5 bases). The CDR3 runs 11 residues. Germline assignment: CDR1 SQVTM and CDR2 ANQGSEA. CDR3 DNA: TGCAGTGGGGCTTACACCGGGGAGCTGTTTTTT. This translates into CSGAYTGELFF.

The gene calls are TRBV7-2 and TRBJ2-1; 10 nucleotides align to TRBD2. The V segment lost 6 bases and the J segment 4 bases; nucleotides outside the gene matches: 9. Germline values: CDR1 SGHTA, CDR2 FQGNSA. CDR3 size: 16 residues. DNA of the CDR3: TGTGCCAGCAGTCCTCCGGGACTAGCGTCTTACAATGAGCAGTTCTTC. Its translation is CASSPPGLASYNEQFF. Full variable domain (remainder filled in from reference TRBV7-2 and TRBJ2-1): GAGVSQSPSNKVTEKGKDVELRCDPISGHTALYWYRQSLGQGLEFLIYFQGNSAPDKSGLPSDRFSAERTGGSVSTLTIQRTQQEDSAVYLCASSPPGLASYNEQFFGPGTRLTVL.

This clone was recorded many times. The chain combines TRBV2 with TRBJ2-5, with D maybe TRBD2 (5 bases). Trimming shortened V by 4 bases and J by 2 bases, and 8 bases separated the two germline ends. Germline assignment: CDR1 SNHLY and CDR2 FYNNEI. The CDR3 loop spans 13 amino acids. The CDR3 loop is CASSVSVQETQYF. The CDR3 nucleotides read TGTGCCAGCAGTGTTAGCGTACAAGAGACCCAGTACTTC.

This clone was seen a handful of times. The chain has TRBV7-2 and TRBJ2-7; possibly TRBD2 for D (6 bases). The germline V gene has CDR1 SGHTA and CDR2 FQGNSA. This CDR3 has 12 residues. The V end lost 5 bases, the J end lost 6 bases, and 11 bases lay between the germline ends. Here the CDR3 DNA reads TGTGCCAGCAGCCCGGGACTCCGCGAGCAGTACTTC. Its translation is CASSPGLREQYF.

On this clone: The identical CDR3 is also encoded by other nucleotide sequences in the sample. The gene calls are TRBV7-2 and TRBJ2-7, with D hard to call. Trimming cost V 5 bases and J 1 base, with 3 bases left between them. CDR1 is SGHTA, CDR2 FQGNSA, per germline. This CDR3 spans 11 amino acids. The CDR3 sequence: CASSLSYEQYF. The DNA for the CDR3 is TGTGCCAGCAGCCTATCCTACGAGCAGTACTTC. Filled out from reference TRBV7-2 and TRBJ2-7, the complete variable domain reads GAGVSQSPSNKVTEKGKDVELRCDPISGHTALYWYRQSLGQGLEFLIYFQGNSAPDKSGLPSDRFSAERTGGSVSTLTIQRTQQEDSAVYLCASSLSYEQYFGPGTRLTVT.

As DNA, the CDR3 is TGTGCCTGGAGTTCGCATAGCAATCAGCCCCAGCATTTT. The encoded protein is CAWSSHSNQPQHF. The chain links TRBV30 to TRBJ1-5; D uncertain. This CDR3 comprises 13 residues. CDR1 is GTSNPN, CDR2 SVGIG, per germline (reference sequence). The germline V and J ends were trimmed by 2 bases and 0 bases, with 5 bases remaining between them.

In this sample, this clone turned up once. V and J are TRBV30 and TRBJ2-7, with TRBD2 matching over 11 bases. The CDR3 spans 13 residues. Trimming cost V 3 bases and J 2 bases; bases outside gene matches: 0. Germline V gene lookup returns CDR1 GTSNPN and CDR2 SVGIG (reference sequence). This CDR3 is CAWRTSGTYEQYF. The CDR3 DNA reads as TGTGCCTGGAGGACTAGCGGGACCTACGAGCAGTACTTC. Drawing the rest from reference TRBV30 and TRBJ2-7, the complete variable domain is SQTIHQWPATLVQPVGSPLSLECTVEGTSNPNLYWYRQAAGRGLQLLFYSVGIGQISSEVPQNLSASRPQDRQFILSSKKLLLSDSGFYLCAWRTSGTYEQYFGPGTRLTVT.

As for this clone: This may stem from a read error, because a much larger clone lies one nucleotide away. The CDR3 loop is CASSNSSTSGRHEQFF. The CDR3 DNA sequence: TGTGCCAGCAGTAACTCGAGCACTAGCGGGAGGCATGAGCAGTTCTTC. The V call is TRBV6-5, the J call TRBJ2-1; 12 nucleotides line up with TRBD2. The germline CDR1 and CDR2 sequences are MNHEY and SVGAGI. The CDR3 runs 16 residues.

The table lists this clone with a few counts. V gene TRBV19 combines with J gene TRBJ2-1, with 7 bases matching TRBD2. V dropped 6 bases and J dropped 3; count of bases not matched to a gene: 8. Germline assignment: CDR1 LNHDA and CDR2 SQIVND (reference sequence). The CDR3 totals 15 residues. Written as DNA, the CDR3 is TGTGCCAGTAGATTAGGGCCGGGAGGCTACAATGAGCAGTTCTTC. Translation gives CASRLGPGGYNEQFF.

This clone has only a few counts. This chain uses TRBV14 with TRBJ2-1; 10 positions match TRBD2. J lost 8 bases, V lost 6 bases, and 10 bases had no gene match. This CDR3 has 15 residues. Germline V lookup: CDR1 SGHDN, CDR2 FVKESK. The CDR3 loop is CASSQWTSGADEQFF. The CDR3 bases are TGTGCCAGCAGTCAATGGACTAGCGGAGCCGATGAGCAGTTCTTC.

This clone was detected only a few times. The V call is TRBV27, the J call TRBJ1-1; D is uncertain. The CDR3 totals 13 residues. The V gene's germline CDR1 is MNHEY and CDR2 SMNVEV (reference sequence). V was clipped by 6 bases and J by 0 bases, with 8 bases between them. The CDR3, as DNA: TGTGCCAGCAGCTTTAGGATGAACACTGAAGCTTTCTTT. Translated, it gives CASSFRMNTEAFF.

The rearrangement uses TRBV9 and TRBJ2-1; D gene uncertain. The CDR3 consists of 15 residues. CDR1 SGDLS and CDR2 YYNGEE come from the germline V gene. Deletions cut 0 bases from V and 6 bases from J, with 13 bases between. CDR3 DNA: TGTGCCAGCAGCGTAGGCTCACTATCCCTCAATGAGCAGTTCTTC. This codes for CASSVGSLSLNEQFF.

CDR3 DNA sequence: TGTGCCAGCAGCACCCTCAAAACAGGGAAACCTGGGGCCAACGTCCTGACTTTC. Its translation is CASSTLKTGKPGANVLTF. The chain combines TRBV11-2 with TRBJ2-6; possible D gene TRBD1, 6 bases. Trimming shortened V by 5 bases and J by 2 bases, and 19 bases separated the two germline ends. The CDR3 totals 18 residues. Per germline, CDR1 SGHAT and CDR2 FQNNGV.

This clone has more than one count but fewer than ten. This chain connects TRBV30 to TRBJ1-5; D is perhaps TRBD1 (6 bases). Germline assignment: CDR1 GTSNPN and CDR2 SVGIG (reference sequence). V dropped 2 bases and J dropped 5 bases, with 10 bases sitting between them. The CDR3 sequence is 13 residues long. The CDR3 spells CAWSTGFDQPQHF. Written as DNA, the CDR3 is TGTGCCTGGAGTACAGGGTTCGATCAGCCCCAGCATTTT.

The V and J genes are TRBV5-1 and TRBJ2-3; 7 positions match TRBD1. CDR1 is SGHRS and CDR2 is YFSETQ in the germline V gene. The CDR3 contains 15 residues. After removal of 4 bases from V and 2 bases from J, the junction contained 7 bases not matched to a gene. The CDR3 sequence is CASSPEGQSTDTQYF. Written as DNA, the CDR3 is TGCGCCAGCAGCCCCGAGGGACAGTCCACAGATACGCAGTATTTT.

This clone was counted between two and nine times. The chain has TRBV5-1 and TRBJ2-5; 8 nucleotides agree with TRBD1. This CDR3 is 16 amino acids long. The germline CDR1 and CDR2 sequences are SGHRS and YFSETQ. Trimming cost V 2 bases and J 4 bases; bases outside gene matches: 10. CDR3: CASSFSTGAGGETQYF. The CDR3 DNA follows: TGCGCCAGCAGCTTCTCGACAGGGGCTGGGGGAGAGACCCAGTACTTC. The full variable domain, with the rest looked up from reference TRBV5-1 and TRBJ2-5, is KAGVTQTPRYLIKTRGQQVTLSCSPISGHRSVSWYQQTPGQGLQFLFEYFSETQRNKGNFPGRFSGRQFSNSRSEMNVSTLELGDSALYLCASSFSTGAGGETQYFGPGTRLLVL.

A few counts support this clone. V gene TRBV10-3 combines with J gene TRBJ1-2, with D possibly being TRBD1 (6 bases). V was trimmed by 4 bases and J by 8 bases, leaving 8 bases between them. Germline assignment: CDR1 ENHRY and CDR2 SYGVKD. The length of the CDR3 is 11 residues. The CDR3 DNA sequence: TGTGCCATCAGTGGAAGGGGGGGCTACACCTTC. This codes for CAISGRGGYTF.